The 15 T cell receptor beta chains in this list originate from one sample, sequenced in a study of T cells in Graves' hyperthyroidism and ophthalmopathy. The TCR beta CDR3 regions underwent amplification using RNA transcripts as the source. The HTBI primer set drove a first-round RT-PCR of the TCR CDR3. TCRdb independently ran MiXCR on the multiplex PCR reads; one entry per CDR3 protein. In the table there are roughly 740,000 distinct CDR3 sequences, 16% of which are singletons. The sequencing sample was made of blood. These receptors all stem from a young man with Graves' hyperthyroidism.

This clonotype appeared many times. This chain uses TRBV20-1 with TRBJ1-1, with D possibly TRBD1 on 5 matching bases. The ends were cut back, 3 bases at V and 3 bases at J, with 11 bases in the middle. Germline V gives CDR1 DFQATT, CDR2 SNEGSKA (reference sequence). The CDR3 contains 13 residues. The CDR3 reads CSARGQVDTEAFF. The CDR3 bases are TGCAGTGCTAGGGGGCAGGTGGACACTGAAGCTTTCTTT.

This clonotype was detected only a few times. The chain joins TRBV29-1 to TRBJ2-3; D remains ambiguous. The CDR3 is 14 residues long. V lost 7 bases and J lost 1, with 15 bases in between. The V gene's germline CDR1 is SQVTM and CDR2 ANQGSEA. CDR3 nucleotide sequence: TGCAGCGGCCGGGCCACCGGCGGCACAGATACGCAGTATTTT. Translated: CSGRATGGTDTQYF.

This rearrangement joins TRBV9 to TRBJ1-4; no firm D call. The CDR3 totals 14 residues. The ends were cut back, 0 bases at V and 6 bases at J, with 9 bases in the middle. In germline, CDR1 is SGDLS, CDR2 YYNGEE. CDR3 bases: TGTGCCAGCAGCGTAGGAGTGGGAGATGAAAAACTGTTTTTT. It codes for CASSVGVGDEKLFF.

The chain is built from TRBV7-9 and TRBJ2-1; the D gene is possibly TRBD2 (6 bases). The germline V gene encodes CDR1 SEHNR and CDR2 FQNEAQ (reference sequence). Trimming removed 4 bases at V and 4 bases at J, with 17 bases between. The CDR3 totals 16 residues. CDR3 sequence: CASSSPPSGSYNEQFF. In DNA form, the CDR3 reads TGTGCCAGCAGCTCCCCCCCCAGCGGGTCTTACAATGAGCAGTTCTTC.

Ten or more counts support this clonotype. The chain links TRBV13 to TRBJ2-7; 11 positions agree with TRBD2. Germline values: CDR1 PRHDT, CDR2 FYEKMQ (reference sequence). The CDR3 runs 18 residues. The ends lost 3 bases at V and 2 bases at J; junction bases unmatched: 12. CDR3 nucleotides: TGTGCCAGCAGCTTCGGAGTCAGCATAGCGGGAGGGACCTACGAGCAGTACTTC. It specifies CASSFGVSIAGGTYEQYF.

This clonotype was seen repeatedly, ten times or more. CDR3: CASSETGQGMVYEQYF. The CDR3 DNA sequence: TGCGCCAGCAGTGAGACGGGACAGGGGATGGTTTACGAGCAGTACTTC. The gene calls are TRBV10-1 and TRBJ2-7; 10 bases are shared with TRBD1. The CDR3 totals 16 residues. The trim removed 2 bases at V and 4 bases at J, leaving 8 bases unmatched. From germline, CDR1 is WNHNN and CDR2 SYGVQD (reference sequence).

This clonotype was observed many times. The chain carries TRBV2 and TRBJ1-1, with no clear D. V lost 4 bases, J lost 8 bases, and 11 bases lay in between. CDR1 and CDR2 (germline): SNHLY, FYNNEI. The CDR3 is made up of 12 amino acids. The CDR3 DNA is TGTGCCAGCAGTGGGCTGGGCGGGGAAGCTTTCTTT. This sequence encodes CASSGLGGEAFF.

This clonotype was recorded once. V usage is TRBV4-2 and J usage is TRBJ2-3; TRBD2 matches at 8 bases. V shed 0 bases and J 3 bases; nucleotides not matched to a gene: 8. In germline, CDR1 is LGHNA, CDR2 YNFKEQ. The CDR3 contains 17 residues. This chain's CDR3 is CASSQEGSGRYTDTQYF. As DNA, the CDR3 is TGTGCCAGCAGCCAAGAGGGGAGCGGGAGATATACAGATACGCAGTATTTT.

This clonotype has a handful of counts. The rearrangement uses TRBV7-2 and TRBJ1-6; D unclear. Germline CDR1 reads SGHTA; CDR2 reads FQGNSA. The CDR3 length is 14 residues. Trimming took 1 base from V and 10 from J, leaving 11 bases between them. In DNA form, the CDR3 reads TGTGCCAGCAGCTTAGAGAGTCAATTATCACCCCTCCACTTT. Translation: CASSLESQLSPLHF.

This clonotype has just a few counts. This chain uses TRBV4-3 with TRBJ2-7; D may be TRBD2 (5 bases). Germline V gives CDR1 LGHNA, CDR2 YSLEER. Trimming stripped 2 bases from V and 0 bases from J, with 14 bases between. The CDR3 is 16 amino acids. The CDR3 coding sequence is TGCGCCAGCAGCCAATCCCCGAGGGCTGGCTCCTACGAGCAGTACTTC. Amino acid sequence: CASSQSPRAGSYEQYF.

In its sample, this clonotype was seen many times. The V call is TRBV11-3, the J call TRBJ2-7; tentatively, D is TRBD1 (6 bases). CDR1 and CDR2 (germline): SGHNT, YENEEA. This CDR3 is 14 amino acids long. Deletions cut 5 bases from V and 3 bases from J, with 14 bases between. DNA of the CDR3: TGTGCCAGCAGCCAGGGGTCACAGAACTACGAGCAGTACTTC. Translated: CASSQGSQNYEQYF.

This clonotype appeared many times. The DNA for the CDR3 is TGTGCCAGCAGTGAAACAGGGGGCAGACTTCAGCCCCAGCATTTT. Its translation: CASSETGGRLQPQHF. V gene TRBV28 combines with J gene TRBJ1-5; TRBD1 agrees at 9 bases. CDR1 is MDHEN, CDR2 SYDVKM, per germline. The CDR3 length is 15 residues. The V and J ends lost 5 bases and 6 bases, in that order; junction bases with no gene match: 8.

The chain uses TRBV10-3 and TRBJ1-5; D might be TRBD1 (6 bases). V lost 6 bases to trimming and J lost 2 bases, with 17 bases between them. Germline CDR1 is ENHRY and CDR2 is SYGVKD. The CDR3 has 16 amino acids. The CDR3, as DNA: TGTGCCATCAGCCAAGCCACAACAGGGCGCAATCAGCCCCAGCATTTT. This translates into CAISQATTGRNQPQHF.

Worth noting for this clonotype: A much larger clonotype is one base distant, so this may be a read error. This chain joins TRBV7-2 and TRBJ2-1; D might be TRBD2 (6 bases). Per germline, CDR1 SGHTA and CDR2 FQGNSA. The CDR3 has 13 amino acids. V lost 10 bases and J lost 9, with 19 bases in between. In DNA form, the CDR3 reads TGTGCCATTAGATGGCCTGGGGGGAGTGAGCAGTTCTTC. It yields the protein CAIRWPGGSEQFF.

The table lists this clonotype with a few counts. The rearrangement links TRBV4-1 to TRBJ2-7; tentative D call: TRBD1 (6 bases). Between the trimmed V and J ends, which lost 0 bases and 2 bases, there was a span of 8 bases. This CDR3 spans 14 amino acids. CDR1 MGHRA and CDR2 YSYEKL come from the germline V gene. CDR3 DNA sequence: TGCGCCAGCAGCCAAGAACCAGGGGCCTACGAGCAGTACTTC. Its protein is CASSQEPGAYEQYF.